This T cell receptor (beta chain) originates from a study of blood T cell repertoires in COVID-19. The overall study: Whether acute or convalescent, the COVID-19 samples came from the United States, Italy and Spain.

Self-reported history from a screening survey and questionnaire set each donor's cohort. The length of the CDR3 is 21 residues. The V gene lost 0 bases and the J gene lost 0 bases, with 24 bases spanning the gap. Germline assignment: CDR1 LGHNA and CDR2 YNFKEQ. Per the authors' pipeline: How many nucleated cells were present was estimated from reference gene primer amplification. The repertoire was sequenced with immunoSEQ multiplex PCR; TCRdb's copy has only in-frame clones and lacks some. V and J calls and clone size are as listed in that table; D and trimming were resolved from the DNA. This sample carries roughly 200,000 clones, roughly nine tenths of them seen once, and the ten largest clones take under 2.5%.

The specimen sequenced was PBMCs or T cells enriched from blood (not recorded which). The sequence derives from a woman between 40 and 50 years old with acute COVID-19. This rearrangement joins TRBV4-2 to TRBJ1-5; D is ambiguous. In DNA, the CDR3 is TGTGCCAGCAGCCAAGATGAACGTGTGGACCGAGAGGGATATAGCAATCAGCCCCAGCATTTT. This encodes CASSQDERVDREGYSNQPQHF.